The rows below give T cell receptor beta chains drawn from one sample of a study of early T cells in non-severe SARS-CoV-2 infection. TCRdb independently ran MiXCR on the 5' RACE reads; one entry per CDR3 protein. The sample carries tens of thousands of distinct CDR3 sequences, approximately 10% recorded once. Sequencing was performed on whole blood. The receptor set was obtained from an adult who was a healthcare worker with PCR-confirmed SARS-CoV-2 infection or an uninfected control (not recorded which). Both conserved end residues are part of each CDR3. A D gene is named only where the DNA matches it firmly. Rows may omit the clone size; those that give it use once, few, many or a size class.

size: -
V: TRBV18
J: TRBJ1-1
D: -
DNA: TGTGCCAGCTCACCACCGCAGGGCTGGCGATACTACACTGAAGCTTTCTTT
CDR3: CASSPPQGWRYYTEAFF

size: -
V: TRBV14
J: TRBJ1-2
D: -
DNA: TGTGCCAGCAGCCAAGATCGGCGGATCAGCTACACCTTC
CDR3: CASSQDRRISYTF

size: many
V: TRBV2
J: TRBJ1-6
D: -
DNA: TGTGCCAGCCTGCTCTCCTCCGGCTATAATTCACCCCTCCACTTT
CDR3: CASLLSSGYNSPLHF

size: -
V: TRBV4-2
J: TRBJ1-2
D: TRBD1
DNA: TGTGCCAGCAGCCAAGGGGACAGCCCCCTGGCATTCTATGGCTACACCTTC
CDR3: CASSQGDSPLAFYGYTF

size: -
V: TRBV7-3
J: TRBJ1-5
D: -
DNA: TGTGCCAGCAGACCCGCACATGATCAGCCCCAGCATTTT
CDR3: CASRPAHDQPQHF

size: few
V: TRBV6-6
J: TRBJ2-1
D: -
DNA: TGTGCCAGCAGTTACCATTCATTGGACGGGGCACAGTTCTTC
CDR3: CASSYHSLDGAQFF

size: few
V: TRBV5-5
J: TRBJ1-1
D: -
DNA: TGTGCCAGCAGGCATCAGGGGCGCCTCAACACTGAAGCTTTCTTT
CDR3: CASRHQGRLNTEAFF

size: once
V: TRBV5-1
J: TRBJ1-6
D: TRBD1
DNA: TGCGCCAGCAGCTCTGGGACAGGGAATTCACCCCTCCACTTT
CDR3: CASSSGTGNSPLHF

size: few
V: TRBV27
J: TRBJ1-1
D: -
DNA: TGTGCCAGCAGTCCTTCTCTGGGTTGGACTGAAGCTTTCTTT
CDR3: CASSPSLGWTEAFF

size: many
V: TRBV11-2
J: TRBJ2-2
D: -
DNA: TGTGCCAGCAGCTTAGATTCAGGCACCGGGGAGCTGTTTTTT
CDR3: CASSLDSGTGELFF

size: -
V: TRBV7-4
J: TRBJ1-2
D: -
DNA: TGTGCCAGCAGCGTAGGCCTATGTTTGGACTATGGCTACACCTTC
CDR3: CASSVGLCLDYGYTF

size: -
V: TRBV29-1
J: TRBJ1-2
D: TRBD1
DNA: TGCAGCGTTTTTCCCGGTGGAGGGACAGCTAACTATGGCTACACCTTC
CDR3: CSVFPGGGTANYGYTF

size: many
V: TRBV12-3/TRBV12-4
J: TRBJ2-4
D: -
DNA: TGTGCCACCGAGTCAGACCTAGCCAAAAACATTCAGTACTTC
CDR3: CATESDLAKNIQYF

size: few
V: TRBV29-1
J: TRBJ2-2
D: -
DNA: TGCAGCGTTGAACAGTATAGCGGGGAGCTGTTTTTT
CDR3: CSVEQYSGELFF

size: -
V: TRBV25-1
J: TRBJ2-7
D: -
DNA: TGTGCCAGCAGTGAAGCCGGGGTCTACTACGAGCAGTACTTC
CDR3: CASSEAGVYYEQYF

size: -
V: TRBV7-2
J: TRBJ2-7
D: -
DNA: TGTGCCAGGTTTTTCTTGGCGGCACGGGTCTACGAGCAGTACTTC
CDR3: CARFFLAARVYEQYF

size: -
V: TRBV20-1
J: TRBJ2-7
D: -
DNA: TGCAGTGCTAGGGGCGGGGATCGGGCCTCGGGCTCCTACGAGCAGTACTTC
CDR3: CSARGGDRASGSYEQYF

size: many
V: TRBV13
J: TRBJ1-2
D: -
DNA: TGTGCCAGCAGCTTAAGTGGCGGTGGCTACACCTTC
CDR3: CASSLSGGGYTF

size: many
V: TRBV20-1
J: TRBJ2-2
D: TRBD1
DNA: TGCAGTGCTAGTTCCAGGGGGAGCACCGGGGAGCTGTTTTTT
CDR3: CSASSRGSTGELFF

size: -
V: TRBV27
J: TRBJ2-5
D: -
DNA: TGTGCCAGCAGTTTTGGGATAGAAGAGACCCAGTACTTC
CDR3: CASSFGIEETQYF

size: -
V: TRBV20-1
J: TRBJ1-6
D: TRBD1
DNA: TGCAGTGCTCTTGACAGGGCGGGTTCACCCCTCCACTTT
CDR3: CSALDRAGSPLHF

size: many
V: TRBV30
J: TRBJ1-5
D: TRBD1
DNA: TGTGCCTGGAGTCGGGACAGTAGTAATCAGCCCCAGCATTTT
CDR3: CAWSRDSSNQPQHF

size: few
V: TRBV27
J: TRBJ2-1
D: TRBD2
DNA: TGTGCCAGCAGTTACCCTACATGGGGCGGGAGATACAATGAGCAGTTCTTC
CDR3: CASSYPTWGGRYNEQFF

size: many
V: TRBV7-8
J: TRBJ2-7
D: -
DNA: TGTGCCAGCAGCCCCCGCGACACAGGCGGATCCTACGAGCAGTACTTC
CDR3: CASSPRDTGGSYEQYF

size: few
V: TRBV7-3
J: TRBJ1-1
D: -
DNA: TGTGCCAGCAGCTTAACGTTACAGGGTATTGCTTTCTTT
CDR3: CASSLTLQGIAFF

size: few
V: TRBV12-3/TRBV12-4
J: TRBJ1-1
D: -
DNA: TGTGCCAGCAGTTTTATCCTGGGCACTGAAGCTTTCTTT
CDR3: CASSFILGTEAFF

size: many
V: TRBV7-9
J: TRBJ1-3
D: -
DNA: TGTGCCAGCAGCTTACTCCACCCTGGAAACACCATATATTTT
CDR3: CASSLLHPGNTIYF

size: many
V: TRBV12-3/TRBV12-4
J: TRBJ2-5
D: -
DNA: TGTGCCAGCAGCTGGATGACAGAGTCGAAAGAGACCCAGTACTTC
CDR3: CASSWMTESKETQYF

size: -
V: TRBV6-2/TRBV6-3
J: TRBJ2-7
D: -
DNA: TGTGCCAGCAGTTACTTGGGCGAGCAGTACTTC
CDR3: CASSYLGEQYF

size: many
V: TRBV30
J: TRBJ2-1
D: TRBD1
DNA: TGTGCCTGGAGTGTATGGGGACAGGGCTCTGACAATGAGCAGTTCTTC
CDR3: CAWSVWGQGSDNEQFF

size: once
V: TRBV30
J: TRBJ1-3
D: TRBD1
DNA: TGTGCCTCCGGACAGGGCCCAGGAAACACCATATATTTT
CDR3: CASGQGPGNTIYF

size: medium-sized
V: TRBV7-3
J: TRBJ2-2
D: -
DNA: TGTGCCAGCAGCCCACAACCGGCGTCTGGCGGGGAGCTGTTTTTT
CDR3: CASSPQPASGGELFF

size: few
V: TRBV3-1
J: TRBJ1-1
D: -
DNA: TGTGCCAGCAGCCAATTCGGAGGGGGGGCGGCTGAAGCTTTCTTT
CDR3: CASSQFGGGAAEAFF

size: -
V: TRBV7-6
J: TRBJ2-7
D: -
DNA: TGTGCCAGCAGCCTGACACCTCGGGTCTACGAGCAGTACTTC
CDR3: CASSLTPRVYEQYF

size: many
V: TRBV20-1
J: TRBJ2-3
D: TRBD1
DNA: TGCAGTGCTGAGGTACAGGGGCGAAGCACAGATACGCAGTATTTT
CDR3: CSAEVQGRSTDTQYF

size: -
V: TRBV20-1
J: TRBJ1-5
D: TRBD1
DNA: TGCAGTGCTGGGGACAGGGTAAATCAGCCCCAGCATTTT
CDR3: CSAGDRVNQPQHF

size: few
V: TRBV2
J: TRBJ2-1
D: TRBD2
DNA: TGTGCCAGCAGTGAACCCGACGGTAGCGGGGGGGCCTCAGGGTACAATGAGCAGTTCTTC
CDR3: CASSEPDGSGGASGYNEQFF

size: many
V: TRBV29-1
J: TRBJ2-3
D: -
DNA: TGCAGCGTTGTTCTGGGCGGATTCACAGATACGCAGTATTTT
CDR3: CSVVLGGFTDTQYF

size: -
V: TRBV7-7
J: TRBJ2-7
D: -
DNA: TGTGCCAGCAGCTTGAAAGGGGGAAACTACGAGCAGTACTTC
CDR3: CASSLKGGNYEQYF

size: many
V: TRBV11-2
J: TRBJ2-1
D: -
DNA: TGTGCCAGCAGCCTCTCCGGGACAATGAATGAGCAGTTCTTC
CDR3: CASSLSGTMNEQFF

size: many
V: TRBV6-2/TRBV6-3
J: TRBJ1-1
D: -
DNA: TGTGCCAGCAGTTACTCTAGGGAACTGAACACTGAAGCTTTCTTT
CDR3: CASSYSRELNTEAFF

size: many
V: TRBV18
J: TRBJ1-6
D: -
DNA: TGTGCCAGCTCGACGGGGTTAGGGAATTCACCCCTCCACTTT
CDR3: CASSTGLGNSPLHF

size: few
V: TRBV25-1
J: TRBJ2-1
D: TRBD2
DNA: TGTGCCAGCAGTGAATATCGGGGGGGGCCTTTGGACTACAATGAGCAGTTCTTC
CDR3: CASSEYRGGPLDYNEQFF

size: few
V: TRBV7-9
J: TRBJ2-2
D: -
DNA: TGTGCCAGCAGCTTAGCAGGGCCCGGGGAGCTGTTTTTT
CDR3: CASSLAGPGELFF

size: few
V: TRBV20-1
J: TRBJ2-4
D: TRBD2
DNA: TGCAGTGCTAGAAGGGGACTAGCGTCGAACATTCAGTACTTC
CDR3: CSARRGLASNIQYF

size: once
V: TRBV7-2
J: TRBJ2-1
D: TRBD1
DNA: TGTGCCAGCAGCTTAGCGCTGGCAGGGGGCTTAAATGAGCAGTTCTTC
CDR3: CASSLALAGGLNEQFF

size: -
V: TRBV7-7
J: TRBJ1-3
D: -
DNA: TGTGCTAGCAGCTTAGACGAGCGCTCTGGAAACACCATATATTTT
CDR3: CASSLDERSGNTIYF

size: -
V: TRBV5-1
J: TRBJ2-1
D: TRBD2
DNA: TGCGCCAGCAGCTTGGCCGGGACTAGCGGGGGACGGTACAATGAGCAGTTCTTC
CDR3: CASSLAGTSGGRYNEQFF

size: -
V: TRBV20-1
J: TRBJ2-3
D: -
DNA: TGCAGTGCTAGAGCCCCTTCCCGCACTTACAGATTT
CDR3: CSARAPSRTYRF

size: many
V: TRBV29-1
J: TRBJ2-1
D: -
DNA: TGCAGCGTTTTCACCTTCTACAATGAGCAGTTCTTC
CDR3: CSVFTFYNEQFF

size: few
V: TRBV9
J: TRBJ2-1
D: TRBD2
DNA: TGTGCCAGCAGCGGTTATAGCGGGTCGTCCTACAATGAGCAGTTCTTC
CDR3: CASSGYSGSSYNEQFF